The rows below give T cell receptor beta chains drawn from one sample of a study of early T cells in non-severe SARS-CoV-2 infection. TCRdb re-called the 5' RACE reads through MiXCR, storing one row per CDR3 protein. The table shows some 66,000 distinct CDR3 sequences, with 13% occurring only once. The specimen sequenced was whole blood. Source of these receptors: an adult who was a healthcare worker with PCR-confirmed SARS-CoV-2 infection or an uninfected control (not recorded which). The CDR3 runs from the conserved cysteine through the conserved F or W. A D gene is named only where the DNA matches it firmly. Rows may omit the clone size; those that give it use once, few, many or a size class.

j_call clone_size v_call d_call cdr3_aa cdr3_nt
TRBJ2-3 few TRBV3-1 NA CASNGDLRSTDTQYF TGTGCCAGCAATGGGGACCTAAGAAGCACAGATACGCAGTATTTT
TRBJ2-1 few TRBV2 TRBD2 CASSQSSGGNEQFF TGTGCCAGCAGTCAGTCTAGCGGGGGAAATGAGCAGTTCTTC
TRBJ1-2 few TRBV15 NA CATSRGFDYGYTF TGTGCCACCAGCAGAGGTTTCGACTATGGCTACACCTTC
TRBJ1-2 many TRBV11-2 NA CASSHSTYGYTF TGTGCCAGCAGCCACAGTACCTATGGCTACACCTTC
TRBJ1-2 NA TRBV6-5 TRBD1 CASSYGGTGAIYGYTF TGTGCCAGCAGTTACGGCGGGACAGGGGCAATCTATGGCTACACCTTC
TRBJ2-2 many TRBV11-2 TRBD2 CASSLARLAENTGELFF TGTGCCAGCAGCTTAGCCCGACTAGCGGAAAACACCGGGGAGCTGTTTTTT
TRBJ2-7 few TRBV18 NA CASSPPRQEKYF TGTGCCAGCTCACCACCGAGGCAGGAGAAGTACTTC
TRBJ2-3 NA TRBV29-1 TRBD2 CSVVLAGFTDTQYF TGCAGCGTTGTACTAGCGGGCTTCACAGATACGCAGTATTTT
TRBJ2-7 many TRBV28 NA CASSLRTHAYEQYF TGTGCCAGCAGTCTCCGGACTCACGCCTACGAGCAGTACTTC
TRBJ2-3 NA TRBV29-1 TRBD2 CSVSGGTDTQYF TGCAGCGTAAGCGGGGGCACAGATACGCAGTATTTT